The clone carrying this T cell receptor (beta chain) was picked up a small number of times. The data stem from a study of T cells after yellow fever vaccination. TCRdb fed the 5' RACE reads into MiXCR, producing one record per CDR3 protein. Counted here are fewer than 450,000 distinct CDR3 sequences, roughly 8% occurring once; the ten biggest clones make up 17%. V trimming: 2 bases; J trimming: 8 bases; junction bases outside the gene matches: 4. The CDR3 is made up of 15 amino acids. CDR1 and CDR2 (germline): MNHEY, SVGAGI. The sequence derives from a man in his late teens or twenties who received the YFV17D yellow fever vaccine. The chain couples TRBV6-5 to TRBJ1-4; TRBD1 matches at 11 bases. This specimen was PBMCs, taken around 45 days after the first yellow fever vaccination. The CDR3 bases are TGTGCCAGCAGTTACGGGACAGGGGGACGAGAAAAACTGTTTTTT. It yields the protein CASSYGTGGREKLFF.